These 16 T cell receptor beta chains were all obtained from the same sample, sequenced in a study of molecular identifiers for immune sequencing clone quantification. TCRdb analysed the PCR reads with MiXCR anew, one entry per CDR3 protein. The sample holds around 480,000 distinct CDR3 sequences, under 30% seen once. Sample: naive CD8+ T cells from blood, with Jurkat cell RNA spiked in. Subset indicated: FACS-sorted CD8+CD4-CCR7+CD45RA+ naive T cells. The receptors were gathered from a human donor in good health. Some libraries in this study had Jurkat cell RNA spiked in.

This clonotype was found many times. The rearrangement joins TRBV28 to TRBJ1-4; D is ambiguous. CDR3 length: 14 residues. Trimming took 2 bases from V and 6 from J, leaving 10 bases between them. CDR1 and CDR2 from the germline V gene are MDHEN and SYDVKM. Here the CDR3 DNA reads TGTGCCAGCAGTTTAACGGGGATGGATGAAAAACTGTTTTTT. Its translation: CASSLTGMDEKLFF.

This clonotype turned up a few times. The V gene is TRBV30, the J gene TRBJ1-4; 7 nucleotides match TRBD1. The CDR3 length is 15 residues. J lost 2 bases, V lost 1 base, and 4 bases had no gene match. Germline V gives CDR1 GTSNPN, CDR2 SVGIG (reference sequence). In nucleotides, the CDR3 is TGTGCCTGGAGTGCCGACAGGGTTACTAATGAAAAACTGTTTTTT. Its translation is CAWSADRVTNEKLFF.

The chain recombines TRBV30 with TRBJ2-1; D not certain. V lost 5 bases, J lost 0 bases, and 8 bases lay in between. From germline, CDR1 is GTSNPN and CDR2 SVGIG (reference sequence). This CDR3 comprises 13 residues. CDR3 nucleotides: TGTGCCTGGGGCCTTAGCTCCTACAATGAGCAGTTCTTC. Amino acid sequence: CAWGLSSYNEQFF. Full variable domain (rest looked up from reference TRBV30 and TRBJ2-1): SQTIHQWPATLVQPVGSPLSLECTVEGTSNPNLYWYRQAAGRGLQLLFYSVGIGQISSEVPQNLSASRPQDRQFILSSKKLLLSDSGFYLCAWGLSSYNEQFFGPGTRLTVL.

This chain's CDR3 is CASSDKGRNEKLFF. The DNA for the CDR3 is TGTGCCAGCAGTGATAAGGGTCGTAATGAAAAACTGTTTTTT. The rearrangement uses TRBV2 and TRBJ1-4; no clear D gene. Trimming pared 3 bases from V and 4 bases from J, leaving 9 bases between. The germline V gene has CDR1 SNHLY and CDR2 FYNNEI. This CDR3 is built from 14 residues.

The table lists this clonotype with a few counts. This rearrangement joins TRBV3-1 to TRBJ2-5; the D gene is possibly TRBD2 (6 bases). Germline V CDR1 and CDR2: LGHDT, YNNKEL (reference sequence). Trimming took off 0 bases at V and 5 bases at J, with 22 bases between the two ends. This CDR3 is built from 18 residues. Here the CDR3 reads CASSQDPPGAGGWETQYF. CDR3 nucleotide sequence: TGTGCCAGCAGCCAAGATCCCCCCGGTGCCGGGGGATGGGAGACCCAGTACTTC.

This clonotype was seen a few times. The chain recombines TRBV2 with TRBJ2-7; D is perhaps TRBD2 (6 bases). V was trimmed by 7 bases and J by 4 bases, leaving 20 bases between them. This CDR3 contains 15 residues. CDR1 SNHLY and CDR2 FYNNEI come from the germline V gene. The CDR3 protein is CASTSGGGSSYEQYF. In nucleotides, the CDR3 is TGTGCCAGCACTTCCGGGGGAGGTAGTTCGTACGAGCAGTACTTC.

This clonotype was observed a handful of times. V is TRBV19 and J is TRBJ2-3; 11 positions match TRBD2. Germline V gene data show CDR1 as LNHDA and CDR2 as SQIVND (reference sequence). This CDR3 is 15 amino acids long. The V gene end was trimmed by 9 bases and the J gene end by 2 bases; junction bases not matched to a gene: 7. DNA of the CDR3: TGTGCCAGCCGAACTAGCGGGGGTTTCACAGATACGCAGTATTTT. Its protein product is CASRTSGGFTDTQYF.

The chain employs TRBV19 and TRBJ2-6; D is uncertain. CDR1 and CDR2 from the germline V gene are LNHDA and SQIVND (reference sequence). The CDR3 is 15 amino acids. Trimming left V 4 bases short and J 8 bases short, with 15 bases between. CDR3 region: CASSTHLGETNVLTF. Written as DNA, the CDR3 is TGTGCCAGTAGTACCCATCTAGGTGAGACCAACGTCCTGACTTTC.

This clonotype was seen only a few times. V is TRBV29-1 and J is TRBJ2-5, with 12 bases fitting TRBD2. This CDR3 region has 14 residues. The V and J ends lost 7 bases and 5 bases, in that order; junction bases with no gene match: 8. Looked up from germline, CDR1 is SQVTM and CDR2 is ANQGSEA. CDR3 sequence reads: CSAEPSGGGETQYF. The CDR3 DNA reads as TGCAGCGCCGAGCCTAGCGGGGGGGGTGAGACCCAGTACTTC. The whole variable domain, filled in from reference TRBV29-1 and TRBJ2-5, reads SAVISQKPSRDICQRGTSLTIQCQVDSQVTMMFWYRQQPGQSLTLIATANQGSEATYESGFVIDKFPISRPNLTFSTLTVSNMSPEDSSIYLCSAEPSGGGETQYFGPGTRLLVL.

The chain combines TRBV10-3 with TRBJ2-7; TRBD2 might be the D (6 bases). This CDR3 comprises 13 residues. Trimming cost V 7 bases and J 3 bases, with 13 bases left between them. Per germline, CDR1 ENHRY and CDR2 SYGVKD. This chain's CDR3 is CAITGAEGYEQYF. The CDR3 DNA is TGTGCCATCACGGGCGCGGAGGGCTACGAGCAGTACTTC.

With respect to this clonotype: One end of the junction is discordant with germline, which a read error may explain. V is TRBV19 and J is TRBJ1-5; no definite D call. CDR3 length: 15 amino acids. Germline loops: CDR1 LNHDA, CDR2 SQIVND (reference sequence). Here the CDR3 DNA reads TGTGCCAGTAGTGCTGACGCCTATAGCAATCCGCCCCAGCATTTT. Translating it yields CASSADAYSNPPQHF.

The chain has TRBV19 and TRBJ2-3, with D uncertain. The CDR3 spans 15 residues. Germline-derived CDR1 and CDR2 are LNHDA and SQIVND (reference sequence). Deletions cut 6 bases from V and 2 bases from J, with 15 bases between. This CDR3 is CASSLMALPTDTQYF. The CDR3 region has the DNA TGTGCCAGTAGCCTAATGGCGTTACCCACAGATACGCAGTATTTT.

This clonotype was counted ten times or more. The chain joins TRBV6-5 to TRBJ2-3, with 8 bases aligning to TRBD2. Trimming took 0 bases from V and 5 from J; bases not matched to a gene: 7. This CDR3 contains 16 residues. The germline V gene has CDR1 MNHEY and CDR2 SVGAGI. The CDR3 sequence is CASSYSELAVGDTQYF. In DNA form, the CDR3 reads TGTGCCAGCAGTTACTCTGAACTAGCGGTTGGAGATACGCAGTATTTT.

This clonotype was counted only a few times. The chain has TRBV24-1 and TRBJ2-3; D may be TRBD1 or TRBD2 (5 bases each). Germline V gene lookup returns CDR1 KGHDR and CDR2 SFDVKD. CDR3 size: 15 residues. V was clipped by 4 bases and J by 0 bases, with 10 bases between them. CDR3 nucleotide sequence: TGTGCCACCAGTGAGGGGACGTCTAGCACAGATACGCAGTATTTT. It codes for CATSEGTSSTDTQYF.

Note on this clonotype: Sequence at one end of the junction differs from germline and may be a read error. The chain recombines TRBV15 with TRBJ2-1, with unresolved D. Germline V gives CDR1 LNHNV, CDR2 YYDKDF (reference sequence). The CDR3 is 12 residues long. CDR3 nucleotides: TGTGCCACCAGCAGAGATTCGGGTCCGAAGGTCTTC. Translated, it gives CATSRDSGPKVF.

This clonotype has ten or more counts. V is TRBV7-9 and J is TRBJ2-4, with a tentative D call TRBD2 (6 bases). Germline V lookup: CDR1 SEHNR, CDR2 FQNEAQ (reference sequence). V lost 5 bases and J 0 bases, leaving 14 bases between the germline ends. The CDR3 consists of 16 residues. The CDR3 bases are TGTGCCAGCAGCCCAACTAGCACGGTAGCCAAAAACATTCAGTACTTC. Translation gives CASSPTSTVAKNIQYF.